These 21 T cell receptor beta chains share one sample of origin, sequenced in a study of T cell repertoires in cytomegalovirus infection (dated by TCRdb to between 2017 and 2020). TCRdb lists the instrument as Illumina HiSeq 1500. TCRdb applied fastp at Q25 and MiXCR to the public reads, then kept only in-frame beta chains. One record per CDR3 amino acid sequence lists the most common genes and DNA. A total of some 700,000 distinct CDR3 sequences appear in this sample, 35% of them only once. The ten largest clones add up to roughly 2.8% of the sample. The sample consisted of PBMCs. The origin of the receptors is a human donor in good health (CMV status not recorded). Some clones in this sample may be carry-over from other donors' samples.

The CDR3 spells CASMAGGLAETQYF. For the CDR3, the DNA is TGTGCCAGCATGGCGGGGGGGCTAGCAGAGACCCAGTACTTC. This chain joins TRBV12-3 or TRBV12-4 and TRBJ2-5; 9 bases map to TRBD2. The V and J ends lost 7 bases and 4 bases, in that order; junction bases with no gene match: 7. The length of the CDR3 is 14 residues.

This clonotype was observed a handful of times. This chain links TRBV27 with TRBJ1-6; 7 positions match TRBD1. CDR3 size: 14 residues. The germline gives CDR1 MNHEY, CDR2 SMNVEV (reference sequence). The V and J ends lost 6 bases and 9 bases, in that order; junction bases with no gene match: 8. The CDR3 DNA reads as TGTGCCAGCAGGATGACAGGGCTGGGTTCACCCCTCCACTTT. Translation gives CASRMTGLGSPLHF.

This clonotype turned up a few times. The gene calls are TRBV5-4 and TRBJ1-5; D call uncertain. Between the trimmed V and J ends, which lost 2 bases and 2 bases, there was a span of 8 bases. Looked up from germline, CDR1 is SGHNT and CDR2 is YYREEE (reference sequence). The CDR3 sequence is 14 residues long. CDR3 sequence (DNA): TGTGCCAGCAGCTTTTTACTCGGCAATCAGCCCCAGCATTTT. It yields the protein CASSFLLGNQPQHF.

The chain employs TRBV27 and TRBJ1-2; D unclear. Germline values: CDR1 MNHEY, CDR2 SMNVEV (reference sequence). The length of the CDR3 is 12 residues. V lost 2 bases and J lost 8, with 9 bases in between. This CDR3 reads CASSLRTVGYTF. The CDR3 DNA reads as TGTGCCAGCAGTTTACGGACTGTGGGCTACACCTTC.

The V gene is TRBV12-3 or TRBV12-4, the J gene TRBJ1-4, with D tentatively TRBD1 (6 bases). Trimming took 5 bases from V and 3 from J, leaving 10 bases between them. The CDR3 totals 14 residues. The CDR3 nucleotides read TGTGCCAGCAGTCGACAGGCACCTAATGAAAAACTGTTTTTT. Translated, it gives CASSRQAPNEKLFF.

This chain connects TRBV18 to TRBJ1-4, with unresolved D. The germline V and J ends were trimmed by 3 bases and 5 bases, with 13 bases remaining between them. Germline CDR1 and CDR2: KGHSH and LQKENI. CDR3 length: 15 amino acids. The CDR3 loop is CASSPSEARNEKLFF. In DNA, the CDR3 is TGTGCCAGCTCACCCTCCGAAGCGAGGAATGAAAAACTGTTTTTT.

This clonotype showed up just a few times. The chain is built from TRBV25-1 and TRBJ2-5; possibly TRBD2 for D (5 bases). CDR3 size: 16 residues. The germline CDR1 and CDR2 sequences are MGHDK and SYGVNS. Trimming took off 1 base at V and 2 bases at J, with 14 bases between the two ends. CDR3 residues: CASSELVGVYQETQYF. CDR3 bases: TGTGCCAGCAGTGAATTGGTCGGGGTTTATCAAGAGACCCAGTACTTC.

V is TRBV11-2 and J is TRBJ2-5; D might be TRBD1 or TRBD2, each matching 5 bases. The germline V and J ends were trimmed by 3 bases and 2 bases, with 16 bases remaining between them. The germline gives CDR1 SGHAT, CDR2 FQNNGV. The CDR3 has 16 amino acids. The CDR3 protein is CASSFFGGTAQETQYF. The CDR3 DNA reads TGTGCCAGCAGCTTTTTCGGTGGGACGGCGCAAGAGACCCAGTACTTC.

The V gene is TRBV19, the J gene TRBJ1-5; D gene unclear. The CDR3 has 14 amino acids. Between the trimmed V and J ends, which lost 0 bases and 5 bases, there was a span of 8 bases. Germline CDR1 reads LNHDA; CDR2 reads SQIVND (reference sequence). CDR3 in DNA: TGTGCCAGTAGTATAGATGGTAGGGATCAGCCCCAGCATTTT. It encodes CASSIDGRDQPQHF.

The chain joins TRBV6-5 to TRBJ2-1, with TRBD2 as a possible D gene (6 bases). Germline CDR1 reads MNHEY; CDR2 reads SVGAGI. The CDR3 is 13 amino acids. Trimming shortened V by 2 bases and J by 15 bases, and 17 bases separated the two germline ends. The CDR3 DNA sequence: TGTGCCAGCAGTTACACGTCGGGGGAGCGGGTGTTCTTC. Its protein is CASSYTSGERVFF.

This clonotype was detected only a few times. This chain joins TRBV2 and TRBJ2-1, with 15 bases lining up with TRBD2. The germline gives CDR1 SNHLY, CDR2 FYNNEI. CDR3 length: 14 amino acids. With 4 bases clipped from V and 8 bases from J, the junction kept 0 bases outside the gene matches. In DNA, the CDR3 is TGTGCCAGCAGTGGGACTAGCGGGAGGGATGAGCAGTTCTTC. Translated, it gives CASSGTSGRDEQFF.

The chain uses TRBV7-2 and TRBJ2-7; TRBD1 agrees at 7 bases. V lost 0 bases to trimming and J lost 3 bases; unmatched junction nucleotides: 5. CDR1 and CDR2 (germline): SGHTA, FQGNSA. The CDR3 is 15 amino acids. The CDR3 protein is CASSLAGQIIYEQYF. CDR3 nucleotide sequence: TGTGCCAGCAGCTTAGCGGGACAGATAATCTACGAGCAGTACTTC.

A word on this clonotype: At one end, the junction sequence differs from germline, possibly due to a read error. The gene calls are TRBV28 and TRBJ1-1; D unclear. This CDR3 region has 13 residues. Germline V gene lookup returns CDR1 MDHEN and CDR2 SYDVKM. CDR3 in DNA: TGTGCCAACAGTGGAGCTTTGGGGACTGAAGCTTTCTTT. Translation gives CANSGALGTEAFF.

This chain joins TRBV29-1 and TRBJ2-7, with 12 bases that match TRBD2. This CDR3 region has 15 residues. V shed 2 bases and J 4 bases; nucleotides not matched to a gene: 6. The germline V gene encodes CDR1 SQVTM and CDR2 ANQGSEA. As DNA, the CDR3 is TGCAGCGTTGAAATCTCTAGCGGGAGGGAGTACGAGCAGTACTTC. Protein sequence: CSVEISSGREYEQYF.

V and J are TRBV28 and TRBJ2-3; TRBD2 might be the D (7 bases). Trimming took off 4 bases at V and 5 bases at J, with 16 bases between the two ends. The CDR3 runs to 15 residues. Germline CDR1 MDHEN, CDR2 SYDVKM. CDR3 bases: TGTGCCAGCAGTTCCGCGGGGGCCGGTGAAGATACGCAGTATTTT. Translating gives CASSSAGAGEDTQYF.

The chain combines TRBV29-1 with TRBJ1-2; D uncertain. The CDR3 length is 15 residues. Germline V lookup: CDR1 SQVTM, CDR2 ANQGSEA. Between the trimmed V and J ends, which lost 1 base and 4 bases, there was a span of 16 bases. The CDR3 is CSVEGGPADSYGYTF. Written as DNA, the CDR3 is TGCAGCGTTGAAGGTGGCCCGGCAGACTCCTATGGCTACACCTTC.

This clonotype was found a few times. V is TRBV20-1 and J is TRBJ2-3; TRBD2 aligns across 13 bases. This CDR3 spans 15 amino acids. Germline V gives CDR1 DFQATT, CDR2 SNEGSKA (reference sequence). The trim removed 5 bases at V and 2 bases at J, leaving 4 bases unmatched. The CDR3, as DNA: TGCAGTGCTGCGACTAGCGGGGGGCCCACAGATACGCAGTATTTT. Its protein is CSAATSGGPTDTQYF.

J is TRBJ2-1 and V is TRBV6-6; 7 bases align to TRBD2. V lost 0 bases and J lost 8; bases outside the gene matches: 4. The germline V gene has CDR1 MNHNY and CDR2 SVGAGI (reference sequence). This CDR3 comprises 14 residues. The CDR3 is CASSYSGGSDEQFF. As DNA, the CDR3 is TGTGCCAGCAGTTACTCGGGGGGGTCTGATGAGCAGTTCTTC.

The gene calls are TRBV7-8 and TRBJ2-2; TRBD1 or TRBD2 may be the D gene (5 bases each). Trimming pared 5 bases from V and 4 bases from J, leaving 17 bases between. This CDR3 is 16 amino acids long. Germline CDR1 and CDR2: SGHVS and FQNEAQ. The CDR3 coding sequence is TGTGCCAGCAGCGAAGGGGCTAGCAGAGGCACCGGGGAGCTGTTTTTT. Translation: CASSEGASRGTGELFF.

The genes are TRBV27 and TRBJ2-1; TRBD1 might be the D (6 bases). The CDR3 has 13 amino acids. Germline loops: CDR1 MNHEY, CDR2 SMNVEV (reference sequence). Trimming removed 6 bases from V and 7 bases from J, with 13 bases in between. The CDR3 sequence: CASRNQGRNEQFF. CDR3 nucleotides: TGTGCCAGCAGGAATCAGGGGCGAAATGAGCAGTTCTTC.

The V gene is TRBV6-2 or TRBV6-3, the J gene TRBJ2-1; 11 bases line up with TRBD1. The trim removed 5 bases at V and 6 bases at J, leaving 12 bases unmatched. Germline CDR1 reads MNHEY; CDR2 reads SVGEGT. The CDR3 sequence is 17 residues long. DNA of the CDR3: TGTGCCAGCAGTAAAAGGGGCAGGACAGGGGGCTTCAATGAGCAGTTCTTC. Translation: CASSKRGRTGGFNEQFF.